This note documents a single TCR beta chain sequence. This sample is drawn from a study of cytomegalovirus exposure and HLA in healthy donors. The germline CDR1 and CDR2 sequences are SGHRS and YFSETQ. Trimming cost V 4 bases and J 1 base; bases outside gene matches: 4. The CDR3 consists of 15 residues. The study ran its PCR with 60 Vbeta and 13 Jbeta primers. The repertoire was sequenced with immunoSEQ multiplex PCR; TCRdb's copy has only in-frame clones and lacks some. The sample includes roughly 130,000 clones, around three quarters of them seen just once. Donors were ostensibly healthy at sampling, although undocumented immune exposures were probable.

J is TRBJ1-2 and V is TRBV5-1, with 10 bases matching TRBD1. Sequenced input: PBMCs. This receptor was obtained from a man aged 18 to 30 in good health and CMV-seronegative. CDR3 in amino acids: CASSVGQGSNYGYTF. DNA for the CDR3: TGCGCCAGCAGCGTGGGACAGGGGAGTAACTATGGCTACACCTTC.